Sequencing of this T cell receptor (beta chain) was carried out in a study of early T cells in non-severe SARS-CoV-2 infection. Germline values: CDR1 SGHVS, CDR2 FNYEAQ. V lost 4 bases to trimming and J lost 6 bases, with 8 bases between them. The CDR3 has 12 amino acids. TCRdb re-analysed the 5' RACE reads in MiXCR, keeping a single row per CDR3 protein. The data show 50,000 to 80,000 distinct CDR3 sequences, roughly 9% seen once. This clonotype was observed many times. The chain couples TRBV7-6 to TRBJ2-3, with a tentative D call TRBD1 (6 bases). The sequence was collected from an adult who was a healthcare worker with PCR-confirmed SARS-CoV-2 infection or an uninfected control (not recorded which). The sample was whole blood, taken at baseline. Here the CDR3 reads CASSSRGDTQYF. CDR3 nucleotides: TGTGCCAGCAGCTCTAGGGGGGATACGCAGTATTTT.